One sample yielded the 14 T cell receptor beta chains listed below, sequenced in a study of CD8+CD57+ T cells in acquired aplastic anemia. Patients chosen for sequencing had shown CD8+CD57+ cell expansion by flow cytometry. Profiles of TCR beta VDJ and CDR3 were generated from a genomic DNA template. TCRdb re-analysed the reads in MiXCR, keeping a single row per CDR3 protein. The sample consists of around 160,000 distinct CDR3 sequences, 40% to 50% of them appearing once. Sequencing was done on a sample of sorted CD4+, CD8+, or CD8+CD57+ T cells (not recorded which) from PBMCs. The receptors originated from a human donor with aplastic anemia.

The chain carries TRBV9 and TRBJ1-3; no definite D call. The V and J ends lost 0 bases and 8 bases respectively, with 0 bases between them. The CDR3 has 10 residues. Germline V gene sequence: CDR1 SGDLS, CDR2 YYNGEE. The CDR3 DNA reads TGTGCCAGCAGCGTAGACACCATATATTTT. This codes for CASSVDTIYF.

V usage is TRBV29-1 and J usage is TRBJ2-7; no clear D gene. V lost 6 bases to trimming and J lost 1 base, with 10 bases between them. Germline loops: CDR1 SQVTM, CDR2 ANQGSEA. The CDR3 has 12 residues. The CDR3 sequence is CSVVGRSYEQYF. The CDR3 nucleotides are TGCAGCGTGGTCGGCAGATCCTACGAGCAGTACTTC.

The chain carries TRBV7-2 and TRBJ2-7; D gene unclear. V was clipped by 0 bases and J by 2 bases, with 8 bases between them. Germline-derived CDR1 and CDR2 are SGHTA and FQGNSA. This CDR3 comprises 14 residues. The CDR3 DNA reads as TGTGCCAGCAGCTTAGCGCCAGGCCCCTACGAGCAGTACTTC. Its translation: CASSLAPGPYEQYF.

The rearrangement links TRBV11-1 to TRBJ1-6, with D possibly being TRBD1 (6 bases). Germline V CDR1 and CDR2: SGHAT, FQDESV (reference sequence). This CDR3 comprises 20 residues. V lost 1 base, J lost 7 bases, and 26 bases lay in between. CDR3 nucleotides: TGTGCCAGCAGCTTAGGTTTTAGTCGTACGACCGGACAGAAGAATTCACCCCTCCACTTT. Its translation is CASSLGFSRTTGQKNSPLHF.

This chain links TRBV19 with TRBJ2-2, with TRBD2 identical over 10 bases. Germline CDR1 LNHDA, CDR2 SQIVND (reference sequence). Trimming took 7 bases from V and 1 from J; bases not matched to a gene: 0. The CDR3 loop spans 14 amino acids. This chain's CDR3 is CASTSGGNTGELFF. Written as DNA, the CDR3 is TGTGCCAGTACTAGCGGGGGGAACACCGGGGAGCTGTTTTTT.

On this clonotype itself: It may be a read error: a sequence one base away is much more abundant. V and J are TRBV9 and TRBJ1-1; D not resolved. Germline-derived CDR1 and CDR2 are SGDLS and YYNGEE. The CDR3 extends over 13 amino acids. The DNA of the CDR3 is TGTGCCAGCGGCGTACACAGGAACACTGAAGCTTTCTTT. Amino acids: CASGVHRNTEAFF.

The chain carries TRBV5-1 and TRBJ1-2, with TRBD1 matching over 7 bases. CDR1 SGHRS and CDR2 YFSETQ come from the germline V gene. J was trimmed by 7 bases and V by 4 bases; bases with no gene match: 7. The CDR3 has 13 residues. The CDR3, as DNA: TGCGCCAGCAGCCTTCCAGGGGGGGCTGGCTACACCTTC. The encoded protein is CASSLPGGAGYTF.

This clonotype has a handful of counts. The chain recombines TRBV7-6 with TRBJ2-5, with D unclear. The CDR3 totals 12 residues. Trimming removed 5 bases at V and 7 bases at J, with 11 bases between. Germline V gene lookup returns CDR1 SGHVS and CDR2 FNYEAQ. Written as DNA, the CDR3 is TGTGCCAGCAGCCTGACTCGAGTGACCCAGTACTTC. This translates into CASSLTRVTQYF.

The chain employs TRBV18 and TRBJ2-7; no definite D call. Trimming shortened V by 2 bases and J by 0 bases, and 11 bases separated the two germline ends. Germline assignment: CDR1 KGHSH and CDR2 LQKENI. This CDR3 spans 15 amino acids. CDR3 in amino acids: CASSPSRSGSYEQYF. CDR3 nucleotide sequence: TGTGCCAGCTCACCATCCAGGTCAGGCTCCTACGAGCAGTACTTC. The variable domain in full, with the rest retrieved from reference TRBV18 and TRBJ2-7, is NAGVMQNPRHLVRRRGQEARLRCSPMKGHSHVYWYRQLPEEGLKFMVYLQKENIIDESGMPKERFSAEFPKEGPSILRIQQVVRGDSAAYFCASSPSRSGSYEQYFGPGTRLTVT.

The chain employs TRBV7-8 and TRBJ2-5; D call uncertain. This CDR3 is built from 13 residues. Trimming took off 5 bases at V and 4 bases at J, with 11 bases between the two ends. Germline loops: CDR1 SGHVS, CDR2 FQNEAQ. The CDR3 DNA reads TGTGCCAGCAGCCCCGGTGGTGCAGAGACCCAGTACTTC. As protein: CASSPGGAETQYF.

The chain couples TRBV9 to TRBJ1-1; D unresolved. The V end lost 4 bases, the J end lost 1 base, and 11 bases lay between the germline ends. CDR1 is SGDLS and CDR2 is YYNGEE in the germline V gene. The CDR3 loop spans 14 amino acids. The CDR3 DNA reads as TGTGCCAGCAGCTTTTCCTGGGGGAACACTGAAGCTTTCTTT. Translation: CASSFSWGNTEAFF.

This clonotype showed up just a few times. The rearrangement joins TRBV14 to TRBJ1-1; D is ambiguous. The CDR3 covers 14 residues. The V gene's germline CDR1 is SGHDN and CDR2 FVKESK. V was cut by 1 base and J by 1 base, with 7 bases left in between. Here the CDR3 reads CASSQGHANTEAFF. The CDR3 nucleotides read TGTGCCAGCAGCCAAGGACACGCGAACACTGAAGCTTTCTTT. The full variable domain, with the rest looked up from reference TRBV14 and TRBJ1-1, is EAGVTQFPSHSVIEKGQTVTLRCDPISGHDNLYWYRRVMGKEIKFLLHFVKESKQDESGMPNNRFLAERTGGTYSTLKVQPAELEDSGVYFCASSQGHANTEAFFGQGTRLTVV.

This clonotype was counted only a few times. The chain is built from TRBV2 and TRBJ1-2; 12 positions agree with TRBD1. V gave up 6 bases and J gave up 6 bases; unmatched junction bases: 5. This CDR3 spans 14 amino acids. CDR1 is SNHLY, CDR2 FYNNEI, per germline. DNA of the CDR3: TGTGCCAGCAGGACGGGACAGGGGGCGAATGGCTACACCTTC. Amino acid sequence: CASRTGQGANGYTF.

In this sample, this clonotype turned up many times. V is TRBV15 and J is TRBJ1-5; no clear D gene. CDR1 and CDR2 (germline): LNHNV, YYDKDF (reference sequence). The CDR3 length is 14 residues. The V end was cut by 0 bases, the J end by 7 bases, with 10 bases between. CDR3 amino acids: CATSRDIPGQPQHF. The CDR3 region has the DNA TGTGCCACCAGCAGAGATATTCCCGGGCAGCCCCAGCATTTT.